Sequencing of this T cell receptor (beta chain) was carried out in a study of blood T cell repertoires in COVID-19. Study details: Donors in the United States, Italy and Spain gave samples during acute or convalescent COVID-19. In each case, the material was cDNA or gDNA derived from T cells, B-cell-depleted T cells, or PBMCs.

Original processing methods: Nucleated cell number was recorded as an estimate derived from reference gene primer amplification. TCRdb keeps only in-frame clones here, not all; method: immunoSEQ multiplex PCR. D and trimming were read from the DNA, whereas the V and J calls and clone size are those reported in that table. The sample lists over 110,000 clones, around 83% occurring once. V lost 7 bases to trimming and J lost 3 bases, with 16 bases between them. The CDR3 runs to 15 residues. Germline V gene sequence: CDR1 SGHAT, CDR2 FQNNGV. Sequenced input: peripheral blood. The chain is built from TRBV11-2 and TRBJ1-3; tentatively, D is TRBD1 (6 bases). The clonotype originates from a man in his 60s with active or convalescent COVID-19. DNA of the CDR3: TGTGCCAGCACCCCCCAGGGGTTGAATGGAAACACCATATATTTT. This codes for CASTPQGLNGNTIYF.